The source of this TCR beta chain is a study of T cell repertoires in cytomegalovirus infection (dated by TCRdb to between 2017 and 2020). Turning to the overall study: Alongside well-studied HLA-B-restricted epitopes, the peptide stimulations were aimed at recently identified HLA-C-restricted CMV epitopes, whose presentation resists viral immunomodulation. The HLA type of each donor mattered for the analysis, because public TCR beta signatures pointed to carriage of CMV infection along with the matching HLA type.

The table lists this clonotype with a few counts. It has no known antigen specificity. Per-nucleotide qualities are absent, and no much larger clonotype sits a single base away. The sample's treatment or condition label, decoded: in vitro stimulation with specific CMV peptide epitopes to enrich CMV-specific T cells. Overall study results and their limits: In both this cohort and an independent cohort of 352 donors, the cumulative frequency of public TCR beta family members distinguished carriers of CMV infection plus the relevant HLA type. The ex vivo response was dominated by HLA-C-restricted CMV-specific TCR beta clonotypes, which also provided the single most frequent clonotype in two of eight donors.

The germline V gene yields SGHVS for CDR1 and FQNEAQ for CDR2. From its cysteine to its phenylalanine, the CDR3 spans 16 amino acids. Only the CDR3 portion is preserved as DNA: 48 bases, with reading frame beginning at the first base. Trimming accounts for 0 bases at V and 5 bases at J, while the number of junction bases matched to no gene is 7. Sequencing took place on an Illumina HiSeq 1500. Through fastp at Q25 and MiXCR, TCRdb rebuilt clones from the public reads, retaining in-frame beta chains. Identical CDR3 protein sequences are pooled into one entry, listed with their most common genes and DNA. This sample holds a few hundred thousand distinct CDR3 sequences; about 42% were observed only once. The ten largest make up 43% of the sample.

The sample was cultured PBMCs, taken from culture after CMV antigen stimulation. The receptor was isolated from a human donor in good health (CMV status not recorded). Some clones in this sample may be carry-over from other donors' samples. The sequence joins TRBV7-8 to TRBJ2-5; 9 middle bases align to TRBD1. The DNA sequence reads TGTGCCAGCAGCTTAGCGGACAGGGGTATTGATGAGACCCAGTACTTC. Its protein is CASSLADRGIDETQYF.